The source of this T cell receptor beta chain is a study of technical replicates of blood from several donors. Sequenced by immunoSEQ multiplex PCR; TCRdb stores in-frame clones only, minus some. The table has 58,000 or so clones, 75% to 90% seen once. V was clipped by 5 bases and J by 8 bases, with 9 bases between them. Looked up from germline, CDR1 is SGHNT and CDR2 is YENEEA. CDR3 length: 12 residues. The rearrangement links TRBV11-3 to TRBJ2-2; perhaps TRBD1 as D (6 bases). The clonotype originates from a human donor in good health. Some clones in this sample may be carry-over from other donors' samples. What was sequenced was PBMCs. The CDR3 here is CASSPGTGELFF. For the CDR3, the DNA is TGTGCCAGCAGCCCCGGGACAGGGGAGCTGTTTTTT.